Listed here are 20 T cell receptor beta chains from one sample, sequenced in a study of cytomegalovirus exposure and HLA in healthy donors. 60 Vbeta and 13 Jbeta primers were used in PCR. Measured with immunoSEQ multiplex PCR; TCRdb has only the in-frame clones, and not every one. The table lists 180,000 or so clones, 82% of them singletons. Sequencing was performed on PBMCs. These receptors were obtained from a man aged 35 to 55 in good health and CMV-seronegative.

The V gene is TRBV11-2, the J gene TRBJ1-1; D not certain. The CDR3 totals 15 residues. Trimming took off 0 bases at V and 3 bases at J, with 11 bases between the two ends. Looked up from germline, CDR1 is SGHAT and CDR2 is FQNNGV. The CDR3 loop is CASSLDYAGDTEAFF. CDR3 DNA: TGTGCCAGCAGCTTAGATTATGCGGGTGACACTGAAGCTTTCTTT.

The J gene is TRBJ1-4, the V gene TRBV7-9; 7 bases are shared with TRBD1. Germline V CDR1 and CDR2: SEHNR, FQNEAQ (reference sequence). The CDR3 consists of 14 residues. V lost 5 bases to trimming and J lost 8 bases; unmatched junction nucleotides: 8. CDR3 sequence (DNA): TGTGCCAGCAGCCGGGACAGTGGGGAAGAAAAACTGTTTTTT. The encoded protein is CASSRDSGEEKLFF.

The chain employs TRBV19 and TRBJ2-7, with D possibly TRBD2 on 5 matching bases. The CDR3 runs to 12 residues. V was cut by 5 bases and J by 2 bases, with 7 bases left in between. Germline loops: CDR1 LNHDA, CDR2 SQIVND (reference sequence). The CDR3 DNA is TGTGCCAGTAGTGAGGGTCCCTACGAGCAGTACTTC. It encodes CASSEGPYEQYF.

This chain connects TRBV19 to TRBJ2-1, with D uncertain. Deletions cut 9 bases from V and 9 bases from J, with 12 bases between. Per germline, CDR1 LNHDA and CDR2 SQIVND (reference sequence). The CDR3 contains 11 residues. Here the CDR3 DNA reads TGTGCCAGCAAAAGAGGTGGTGAGCAGTTCTTC. Translation: CASKRGGEQFF.

V and J are TRBV15 and TRBJ2-3; 7 bases map to TRBD2. V was pared by 0 bases and J by 4 bases, with 7 bases of the junction left unmatched. The CDR3 covers 16 residues. Germline-derived CDR1 and CDR2 are LNHNV and YYDKDF (reference sequence). CDR3 nucleotide sequence: TGTGCCACCAGCAGAGACGGGACTACCACGCCAGATACGCAGTATTTT. It codes for CATSRDGTTTPDTQYF.

The J gene is TRBJ2-7, the V gene TRBV27, with a possible D match to TRBD2 (5 bases). Germline V gene sequence: CDR1 MNHEY, CDR2 SMNVEV (reference sequence). Trimming pared 10 bases from V and 3 bases from J, leaving 16 bases between. This CDR3 is 13 amino acids long. Written as DNA, the CDR3 is TGTGCCACCAGCGAGGGCCTTAACTACGAGCAGTACTTC. It is translated as CATSEGLNYEQYF.

The rearrangement joins TRBV30 to TRBJ2-7; possibly TRBD1 for D (5 bases). V lost 0 bases, J lost 2 bases, and 8 bases lay in between. The length of the CDR3 is 13 residues. The germline V gene has CDR1 GTSNPN and CDR2 SVGIG (reference sequence). The CDR3 bases are TGTGCCTGGAGTGTTACAGGAGCCTACGAGCAGTACTTC. This encodes CAWSVTGAYEQYF.

V usage is TRBV15 and J usage is TRBJ2-7, with a weak D call TRBD2 (5 bases). This CDR3 spans 16 amino acids. Germline-derived CDR1 and CDR2 are LNHNV and YYDKDF (reference sequence). V was shortened by 0 bases and J by 2 bases, with 14 bases between the two germline ends. The CDR3 sequence is CATSRDRLASAYEQYF. In DNA, the CDR3 is TGTGCCACCAGCAGAGATCGCCTAGCAAGCGCCTACGAGCAGTACTTC. The full variable domain, in which reference TRBV15 and TRBJ2-7 provide the parts outside the CDR3, is DAMVIQNPRYQVTQFGKPVTLSCSQTLNHNVMYWYQQKSSQAPKLLFHYYDKDFNNEADTPDNFQSRRPNTSFCFLDIRSPGLGDTAMYLCATSRDRLASAYEQYFGPGTRLTVT.

V and J are TRBV5-1 and TRBJ2-1, with 10 bases fitting TRBD2. Germline CDR1 SGHRS, CDR2 YFSETQ. This CDR3 is 15 amino acids long. Germline trimming cut 4 bases from V and 2 bases from J; bases unmatched to any gene: 3. Here the CDR3 DNA reads TGCGCCAGCAGCCGGGGGACTAGCGCCTACAATGAGCAGTTCTTC. This translates into CASSRGTSAYNEQFF.

The chain couples TRBV4-1 to TRBJ2-4, with no clear D. Trimming took off 1 base at V and 6 bases at J, with 16 bases between the two ends. Germline lookup yields CDR1 MGHRA and CDR2 YSYEKL. The CDR3 is 16 amino acids. The CDR3 nucleotides are TGCGCCAGCAGCCAAGCCCGCCAGACTCCCTTAAACATTCAGTACTTC. Its protein product is CASSQARQTPLNIQYF.

This clone has more than one count but fewer than ten. V usage is TRBV7-2 and J usage is TRBJ1-2; D remains unclear. The CDR3 has 13 residues. The V end lost 6 bases, the J end lost 4 bases, and 12 bases lay between the germline ends. CDR1 is SGHTA and CDR2 is FQGNSA in the germline V gene. The CDR3 here is CASRRDTSYGYTF. CDR3 DNA sequence: TGTGCCAGCAGACGCGACACGAGCTATGGCTACACCTTC.

This clone has just a few counts. The J gene is TRBJ1-5, the V gene TRBV18; D perhaps matches TRBD1 (5 bases). This CDR3 region has 15 residues. V was pared by 4 bases and J by 2 bases, with 12 bases between. CDR1 is KGHSH, CDR2 LQKENI, per germline. In DNA, the CDR3 is TGTGCCAGCTCACTAAAACAGGACGGCAATCAGCCCCAGCATTTT. Amino acid sequence: CASSLKQDGNQPQHF.

The rearrangement links TRBV6-5 to TRBJ2-3, with TRBD2 as a possible D gene (5 bases). The CDR3 spans 15 residues. Trimming took 1 base from V and 5 from J, leaving 13 bases between them. Germline V lookup: CDR1 MNHEY, CDR2 SVGAGI. The CDR3 protein is CASSYLAAGRDTQYF. The CDR3 DNA follows: TGTGCCAGCAGTTACTTGGCCGCGGGTAGAGATACGCAGTATTTT.

Only a few counts were recorded for this clone. The chain carries TRBV4-3 and TRBJ1-2; TRBD1 matches at 7 bases. The V segment lost 2 bases and the J segment 4 bases; nucleotides outside the gene matches: 13. Germline CDR1 is LGHNA and CDR2 is YSLEER. CDR3 length: 17 residues. The DNA for the CDR3 is TGCGCCAGCAGCCAACAGCGACAGGGTCGACCGTTCTATGGCTACACCTTC. This encodes CASSQQRQGRPFYGYTF.

V is TRBV6-6 and J is TRBJ1-2, with D unresolved. This CDR3 comprises 16 residues. V was cut by 3 bases and J by 4 bases, with 18 bases left in between. The V gene's germline CDR1 is MNHNY and CDR2 SVGAGI (reference sequence). The CDR3: CASSYTRAARGYGYTF. CDR3 in DNA: TGTGCCAGCAGTTATACGAGGGCGGCCCGGGGCTATGGCTACACCTTC.

The J gene is TRBJ2-3, the V gene TRBV6-6; no clear D. V was shortened by 7 bases and J by 7 bases, with 18 bases between the two germline ends. Germline loops: CDR1 MNHNY, CDR2 SVGAGI (reference sequence). CDR3 length: 14 amino acids. CDR3 protein: CASTLEAAFNTQYF. The CDR3 DNA sequence: TGTGCCAGCACCCTAGAAGCAGCCTTTAATACGCAGTATTTT.

This chain connects TRBV28 to TRBJ1-2, with TRBD1 identical over 9 bases. Germline V gene sequence: CDR1 MDHEN, CDR2 SYDVKM. This CDR3 spans 17 amino acids. V trimming: 5 bases; J trimming: 3 bases; junction bases outside the gene matches: 13. This chain's CDR3 is CASSPRPGTGSDYGYTF. The CDR3 DNA reads as TGTGCCAGCAGTCCTCGTCCCGGGACAGGGAGCGACTATGGCTACACCTTC.

V gene TRBV5-6 combines with J gene TRBJ1-2, with 8 bases matching TRBD1. This CDR3 has 15 residues. V dropped 4 bases and J dropped 4; count of bases not matched to a gene: 9. Looked up from germline, CDR1 is SGHDT and CDR2 is YYEEEE. CDR3 sequence: CASSPKGQGGYGYTF. DNA for the CDR3: TGTGCCAGCAGCCCTAAAGGACAGGGCGGCTATGGCTACACCTTC.

This clone is a singleton in its sample. The CDR3 loop is CASSLDRATEAFF. The CDR3, as DNA: TGTGCCAGCAGCTTAGACAGGGCCACTGAAGCTTTCTTT. The chain carries TRBV7-9 and TRBJ1-1; a possible D gene is TRBD1 (6 bases). The CDR3 is made up of 13 amino acids. In germline, CDR1 is SEHNR, CDR2 FQNEAQ (reference sequence). Trimming cost V 1 base and J 4 bases, with 7 bases left between them.

This chain joins TRBV7-2 and TRBJ2-7, with 10 bases that match TRBD2. CDR3 size: 16 residues. The junction had 7 bases not matched to a gene; V was cut back by 5 bases and J by 0 bases. Per the germline V gene, CDR1 is SGHTA and CDR2 is FQGNSA. CDR3 sequence: CASSLDSSGSSYEQYF. CDR3 coding DNA: TGTGCCAGCAGCCTCGACTCTAGCGGGAGCTCCTACGAGCAGTACTTC.